The clone carrying this TCR beta chain was detected only a few times. Germline lookup yields CDR1 SQVTM and CDR2 ANQGSEA. Trimming pared 0 bases from V and 0 bases from J, leaving 9 bases between. The CDR3 spans 15 residues. TCRdb used MiXCR to reprocess the RT-PCR reads, holding one entry per CDR3 protein. The sample lists approximately 200,000 distinct CDR3 sequences, 41% seen once, with approximately 30% in the top ten. This specimen comes from a study of patients and donors after allogeneic stem cell transplantation. This receptor was obtained from a human donor who was either an allogeneic HSCT recipient or a stem cell or donor lymphocyte infusion donor (not recorded which). It is not recorded whose cells these are; they may come from a transplant donor. The chain recombines TRBV29-1 with TRBJ1-3, with a weak D call TRBD1 (5 bases). Sequences were obtained from blood, either unsorted or a sorted T cell fraction (not recorded which). This chain's CDR3 is CSVEDRVFSGNTIYF. CDR3 nucleotide sequence: TGCAGCGTTGAAGACAGGGTTTTCTCTGGAAACACCATATATTTT.